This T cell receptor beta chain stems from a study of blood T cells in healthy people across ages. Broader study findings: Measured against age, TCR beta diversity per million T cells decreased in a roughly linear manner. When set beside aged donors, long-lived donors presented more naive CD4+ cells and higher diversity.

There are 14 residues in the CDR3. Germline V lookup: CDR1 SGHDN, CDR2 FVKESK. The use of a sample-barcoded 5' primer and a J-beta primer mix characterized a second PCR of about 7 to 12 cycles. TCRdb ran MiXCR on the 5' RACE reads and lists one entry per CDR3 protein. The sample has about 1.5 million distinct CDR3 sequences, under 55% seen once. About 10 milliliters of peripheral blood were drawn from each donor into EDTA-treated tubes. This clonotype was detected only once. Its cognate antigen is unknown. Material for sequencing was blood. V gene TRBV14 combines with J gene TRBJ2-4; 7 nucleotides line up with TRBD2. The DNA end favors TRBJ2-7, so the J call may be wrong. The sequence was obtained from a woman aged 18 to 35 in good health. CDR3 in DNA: TGTGCCAGCAGCCCGACTAGCCAGCGCTACGAGCAGTACTTC. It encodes CASSPTSQRYEQYF.